Included here is one T cell receptor beta chain sequence, with context. The data were taken from a study of blood T cell repertoires in COVID-19. The V gene's germline CDR1 is MNHNY and CDR2 SVGAGI (reference sequence). CDR3 size: 15 residues. V gave up 5 bases and J gave up 4 bases, with 17 bases separating them. Only in-frame clones appear in the TCRdb table, and some are missing; sequencing was by immunoSEQ multiplex PCR. The table lists over 12,000 clones, around 90% of them singletons. This chain joins TRBV6-6 and TRBJ1-1; D perhaps matches TRBD1 (6 bases). This sequence was found in a human donor in a cohort sampled during active COVID-19. Sequenced: peripheral blood. CDR3 nucleotides: TGTGCCAGCAGTGACCCACAGGGTAGGGCCACTGAAGCTTTCTTT. Translated: CASSDPQGRATEAFF.